This T cell receptor beta chain was recorded in a study of T cell repertoires in cytomegalovirus infection. The overall study: Indicated by public TCR beta signatures were CMV infection and matching HLA type. Study-wide results and limits: HLA-C-restricted CMV clonotypes gave the most frequent clonotype in two of eight donors. The cumulative frequency of public TCR beta families identified carriers of CMV plus the relevant HLA.

This clonotype was recorded many times. As yet, its antigen is unknown. V was clipped by 1 base and J by 2 bases, with 10 bases between them. In germline, CDR1 is SGHTA, CDR2 FQGNSA. This CDR3 is built from 15 residues. TCRdb used MiXCR to reprocess the reads, holding one entry per CDR3 protein. The data contain approximately 770,000 distinct CDR3 sequences, about 28% of them singletons. J is TRBJ2-3 and V is TRBV7-2, with D unclear. The receptor's source is a human donor in good health (CMV status not recorded). Some clones in this sample may be carry-over from other donors' samples. The specimen comprised cultured CD8+ T cells from PBMCs, sampled from culture after CMV antigen stimulation. The CDR3 coding sequence is TGTGCCAGCAGCTTAGATCGGCGGTACACAGATACGCAGTATTTT. Protein product: CASSLDRRYTDTQYF.